This entry describes one T cell receptor beta chain. Its antigen is still unknown. The entry originates in a study of OX40 agonist ivuxolimab in advanced cancers. For the study at large: Partial responses, seen in three patients, involved one hepatocellular carcinoma and two cutaneous melanomas.

Sequencing was performed with immunoSEQ multiplex PCR; in TCRdb, only in-frame clones are kept and a portion is missing. The sample carries about 82,000 clones, 90% to 95% recorded once. Germline-derived CDR1 and CDR2 are SGHRS and YFSETQ. Germline trimming cut 1 base from V and 3 bases from J; bases unmatched to any gene: 5. This CDR3 is 16 amino acids long. Overall study results and limits: Among T cells, CD8+ cells averaged more expanded clones than CD4+ cells.

This TCR was recovered from an adult with an advanced solid tumor such as melanoma, head and neck, liver or kidney cancer. This chain uses TRBV5-1 with TRBJ2-3; 10 bases agree with TRBD2. The input for sequencing was CD4+ or CD8+ T cells sorted from blood, taken in a trial of the OX40 agonist ivuxolimab. This chain's CDR3 is CASSLTVSGRTDTQYF. The DNA of the CDR3 is TGCGCCAGCAGCTTGACGGTTAGCGGGAGGACAGATACGCAGTATTTT.